The present TCR beta chain was sequenced within a study of cytomegalovirus exposure and HLA in healthy donors. The germline gives CDR1 MNHEY, CDR2 SVGAGI. V shed 5 bases, J shed 6 bases, and the junction held 4 bases outside the gene matches. The CDR3 covers 14 residues. Generated by immunoSEQ multiplex PCR, the TCRdb table keeps only in-frame clones and is missing some. Altogether tens of thousands of clones are present, roughly 95% being singletons, with the ten largest covering roughly 5%. The receptor was derived from a woman between 18 and 29 years old in good health and CMV-seropositive. The chain carries TRBV6-5 and TRBJ1-4; 9 positions match TRBD1. The specimen sequenced was PBMCs. The CDR3 sequence: CASSLRQGDEKLFF. CDR3 DNA: TGTGCCAGCAGTCTCAGACAGGGGGATGAAAAACTGTTTTTT.